This entry lists 2 T cell receptor beta chains sequenced from one sample in a study of Graves' ophthalmopathy and Graves' hyperthyroidism. Amplification targeted the TCR beta CDR3 regions, with RNA transcripts as the source material. Investigators did first-round RT-PCR with HTBI primers, then second-round multiplex PCR. TCRdb called the multiplex PCR reads again in MiXCR, with one record for every CDR3 protein. The sample has about 1.1 million distinct CDR3 sequences, about 40% seen once. Material for sequencing was peripheral blood or thyroid tissue (not recorded which). The receptors come from an adult man with Graves' hyperthyroidism.

The gene calls are TRBV29-1 and TRBJ2-3; D remains unclear. Deletions cut 4 bases from V and 2 bases from J, with 7 bases between. This CDR3 has 12 amino acids. CDR1 SQVTM and CDR2 ANQGSEA come from the germline V gene. CDR3 region: CSVAGYTDTQYF. In DNA, the CDR3 is TGCAGCGTTGCTGGCTACACAGATACGCAGTATTTT.

At least ten counts were recorded for this clonotype. This chain connects TRBV4-3 to TRBJ2-7; a weak D match, TRBD2 (7 bases). This CDR3 is 14 amino acids long. Trimming took off 0 bases at V and 7 bases at J, with 13 bases between the two ends. CDR1 is LGHNA and CDR2 is YSLEER in the germline V gene. For the CDR3, the DNA is TGCGCCAGCAGCCAAGAGGAGGGGGAGGGGGAGCAGTACTTC. It codes for CASSQEEGEGEQYF.